This TCR beta chain comes out of a study of T-cell memory formation after mild COVID-19. The CDR3 consists of 15 residues. Germline V gives CDR1 SGHTA, CDR2 FQGNSA. The germline V and J ends were trimmed by 3 bases and 3 bases, with 11 bases remaining between them. TCRdb reprocessed the 5' RACE reads with MiXCR, giving one entry per CDR3 protein. The sample yields 350,000 to 550,000 distinct CDR3 sequences, roughly 17% seen once. The sample taken for sequencing was PBMCs or a T cell subset sorted from them (not recorded which). The chain uses TRBV7-2 and TRBJ2-2; a weak D match, TRBD1 (6 bases). The receptor's source is a man between 18 and 29 years old who had mild COVID-19 (a few samples of this study predate the infection). Cell type and time point are not known. The CDR3 nucleotides are TGTGCCAGCAGCTTCAGGGCAGGGGACACCGGGGAGCTGTTTTTT. This encodes CASSFRAGDTGELFF.